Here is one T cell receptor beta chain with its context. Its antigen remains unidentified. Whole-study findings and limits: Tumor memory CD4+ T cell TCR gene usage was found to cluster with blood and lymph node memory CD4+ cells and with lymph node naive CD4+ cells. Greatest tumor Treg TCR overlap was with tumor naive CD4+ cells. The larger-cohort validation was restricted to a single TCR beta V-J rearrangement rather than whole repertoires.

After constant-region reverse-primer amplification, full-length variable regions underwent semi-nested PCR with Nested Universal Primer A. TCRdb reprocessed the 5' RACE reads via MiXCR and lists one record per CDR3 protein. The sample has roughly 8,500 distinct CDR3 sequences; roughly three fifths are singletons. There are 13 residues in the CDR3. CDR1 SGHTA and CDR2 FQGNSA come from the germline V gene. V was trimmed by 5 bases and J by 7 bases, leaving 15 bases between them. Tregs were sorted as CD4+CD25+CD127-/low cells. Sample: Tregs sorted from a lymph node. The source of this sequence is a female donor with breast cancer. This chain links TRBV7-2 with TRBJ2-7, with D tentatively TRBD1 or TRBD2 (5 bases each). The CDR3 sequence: CASSQTGEGEQYF. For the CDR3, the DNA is TGTGCCAGCAGCCAGACGGGTGAGGGGGAGCAGTACTTC.